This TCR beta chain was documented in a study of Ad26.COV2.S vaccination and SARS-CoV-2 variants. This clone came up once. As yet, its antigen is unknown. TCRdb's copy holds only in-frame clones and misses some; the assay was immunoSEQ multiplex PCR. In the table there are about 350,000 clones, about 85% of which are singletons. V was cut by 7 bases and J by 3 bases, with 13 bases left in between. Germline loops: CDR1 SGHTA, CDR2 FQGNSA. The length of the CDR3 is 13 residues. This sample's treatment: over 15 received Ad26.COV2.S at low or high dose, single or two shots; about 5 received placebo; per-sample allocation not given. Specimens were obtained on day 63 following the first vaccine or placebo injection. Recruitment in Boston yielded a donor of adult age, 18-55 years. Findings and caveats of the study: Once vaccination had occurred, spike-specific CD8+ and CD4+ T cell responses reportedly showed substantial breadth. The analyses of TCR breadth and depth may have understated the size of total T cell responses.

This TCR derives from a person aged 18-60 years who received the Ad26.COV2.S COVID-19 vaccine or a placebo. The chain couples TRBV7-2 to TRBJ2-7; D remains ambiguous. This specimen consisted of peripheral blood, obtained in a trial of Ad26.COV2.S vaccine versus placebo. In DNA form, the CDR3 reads TGTGCCAGCAAATGGACCGCCAGCTACGAGCAGTACTTC. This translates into CASKWTASYEQYF.